The sequence of this T cell receptor (beta chain) was determined in a study of vaccination and CD4 T cells after COVID-19. In the study overall: Roughly 10 convalescent patients had mild and one had severe PCR-confirmed SARS-CoV-2 disease. Each person enrolled got two BNT162b2 or mRNA-1273 vaccine doses.

The germline V gene encodes CDR1 DFQATT and CDR2 SNEGSKA (reference sequence). The V gene end was trimmed by 3 bases and the J gene end by 3 bases; junction bases not matched to a gene: 2. The CDR3 spans 13 residues. One entry per CDR3 protein results from TCRdb running MiXCR on the PCR reads. The top ten clones hold just over 1% of a sample with around 19,000 distinct CDR3 sequences, around two thirds of them seen once. In this cohort, PCR tests turned positive between March and December 2020, predating US Alpha, Beta and Delta variants. The V gene is TRBV20-1, the J gene TRBJ2-5; 9 nucleotides match TRBD1. This TCR was sampled from a human donor who had recovered from COVID-19. This specimen was CD4+ T cells from blood, taken before SARS-CoV-2 vaccination. DNA of the CDR3: TGCAGTGCTAGTCGGACAGGGGAAGAGACCCAGTACTTC. Translated, it gives CSASRTGEETQYF.